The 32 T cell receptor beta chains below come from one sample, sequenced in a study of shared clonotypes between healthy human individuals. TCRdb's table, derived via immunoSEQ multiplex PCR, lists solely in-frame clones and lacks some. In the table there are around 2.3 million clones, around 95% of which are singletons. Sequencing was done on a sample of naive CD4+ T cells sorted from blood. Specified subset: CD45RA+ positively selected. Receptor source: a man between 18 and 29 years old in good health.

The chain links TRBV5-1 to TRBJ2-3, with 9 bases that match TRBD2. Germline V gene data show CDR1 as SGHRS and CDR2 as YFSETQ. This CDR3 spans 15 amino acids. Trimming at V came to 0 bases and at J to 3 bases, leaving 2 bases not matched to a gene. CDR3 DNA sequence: TGCGCCAGCAGCTTGGATAGCGGGAGAACAGATACGCAGTATTTT. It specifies CASSLDSGRTDTQYF. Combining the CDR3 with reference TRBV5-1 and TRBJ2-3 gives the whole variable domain KAGVTQTPRYLIKTRGQQVTLSCSPISGHRSVSWYQQTPGQGLQFLFEYFSETQRNKGNFPGRFSGRQFSNSRSEMNVSTLELGDSALYLCASSLDSGRTDTQYFGPGTRLTVL.

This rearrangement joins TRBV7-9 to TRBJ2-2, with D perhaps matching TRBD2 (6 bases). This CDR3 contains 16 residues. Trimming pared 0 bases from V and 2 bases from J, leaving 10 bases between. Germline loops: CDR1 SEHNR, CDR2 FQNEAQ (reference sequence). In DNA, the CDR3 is TGTGCCAGCAGCTTAGCGGAGCGGGTTAACACCGGGGAGCTGTTTTTT. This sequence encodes CASSLAERVNTGELFF.

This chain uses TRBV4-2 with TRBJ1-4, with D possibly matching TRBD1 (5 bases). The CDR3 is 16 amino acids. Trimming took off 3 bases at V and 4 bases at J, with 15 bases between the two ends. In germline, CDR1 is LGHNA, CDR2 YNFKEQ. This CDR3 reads CASSQEGTANNEKLFF. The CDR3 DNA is TGTGCCAGCAGCCAGGAAGGGACGGCTAATAATGAAAAACTGTTTTTT.

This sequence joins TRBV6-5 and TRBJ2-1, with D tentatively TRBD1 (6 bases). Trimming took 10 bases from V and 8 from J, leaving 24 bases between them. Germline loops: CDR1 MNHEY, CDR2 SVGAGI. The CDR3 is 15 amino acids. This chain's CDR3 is CATHGLGGSFDEQFF. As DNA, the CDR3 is TGTGCCACCCATGGCCTTGGGGGCAGTTTCGATGAGCAGTTCTTC.

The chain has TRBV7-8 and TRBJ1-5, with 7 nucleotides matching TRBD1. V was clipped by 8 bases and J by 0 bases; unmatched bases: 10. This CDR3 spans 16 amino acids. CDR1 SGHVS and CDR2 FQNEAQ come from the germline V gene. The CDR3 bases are TGTGCCAGCGCGCAACAGGGGACATATAGCAATCAGCCCCAGCATTTT. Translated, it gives CASAQQGTYSNQPQHF.

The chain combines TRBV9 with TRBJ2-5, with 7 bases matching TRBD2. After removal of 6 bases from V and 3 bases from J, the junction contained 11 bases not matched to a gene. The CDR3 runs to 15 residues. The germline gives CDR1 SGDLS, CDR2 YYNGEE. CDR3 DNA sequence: TGTGCCAGCAACAAAGGAGCTAGCGGAGAAGAGACCCAGTACTTC. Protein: CASNKGASGEETQYF.

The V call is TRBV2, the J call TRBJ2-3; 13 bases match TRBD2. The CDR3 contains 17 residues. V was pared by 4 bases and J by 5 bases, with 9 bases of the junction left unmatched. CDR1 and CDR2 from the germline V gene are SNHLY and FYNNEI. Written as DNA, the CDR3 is TGTGCCAGCAGTGGACTAGCGGGGGGCCCCGTGATAGATACGCAGTATTTT. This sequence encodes CASSGLAGGPVIDTQYF.

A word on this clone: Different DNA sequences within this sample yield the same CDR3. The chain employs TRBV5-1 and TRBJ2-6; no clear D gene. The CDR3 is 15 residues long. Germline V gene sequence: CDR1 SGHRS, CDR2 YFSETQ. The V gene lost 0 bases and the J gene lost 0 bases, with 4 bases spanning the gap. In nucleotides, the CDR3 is TGCGCCAGCAGCTTGGTCGCCTCTGGGGCCAACGTCCTGACTTTC. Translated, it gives CASSLVASGANVLTF.

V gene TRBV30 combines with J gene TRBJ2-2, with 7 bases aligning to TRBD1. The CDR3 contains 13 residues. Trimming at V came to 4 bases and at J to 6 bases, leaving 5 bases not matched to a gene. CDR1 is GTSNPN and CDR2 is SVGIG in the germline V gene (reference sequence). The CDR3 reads CAWTADRPGELFF. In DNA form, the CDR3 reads TGTGCCTGGACCGCGGACAGGCCCGGGGAGCTGTTTTTT. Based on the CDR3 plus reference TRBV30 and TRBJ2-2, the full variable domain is SQTIHQWPATLVQPVGSPLSLECTVEGTSNPNLYWYRQAAGRGLQLLFYSVGIGQISSEVPQNLSASRPQDRQFILSSKKLLLSDSGFYLCAWTADRPGELFFGEGSRLTVL.

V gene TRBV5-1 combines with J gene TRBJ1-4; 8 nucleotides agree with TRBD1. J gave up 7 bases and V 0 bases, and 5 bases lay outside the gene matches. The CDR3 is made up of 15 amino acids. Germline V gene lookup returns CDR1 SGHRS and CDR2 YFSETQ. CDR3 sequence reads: CASSLGGQGVEKLFF. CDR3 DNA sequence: TGCGCCAGCAGCTTGGGCGGACAGGGTGTTGAAAAACTGTTTTTT. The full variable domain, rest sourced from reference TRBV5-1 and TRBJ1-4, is KAGVTQTPRYLIKTRGQQVTLSCSPISGHRSVSWYQQTPGQGLQFLFEYFSETQRNKGNFPGRFSGRQFSNSRSEMNVSTLELGDSALYLCASSLGGQGVEKLFFGSGTQLSVL.

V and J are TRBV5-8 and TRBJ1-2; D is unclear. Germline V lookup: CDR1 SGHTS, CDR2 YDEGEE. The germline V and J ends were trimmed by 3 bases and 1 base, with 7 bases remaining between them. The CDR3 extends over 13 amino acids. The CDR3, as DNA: TGTGCCAGCAGCTGGGAGATTAACTATGGCTACACCTTC. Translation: CASSWEINYGYTF.

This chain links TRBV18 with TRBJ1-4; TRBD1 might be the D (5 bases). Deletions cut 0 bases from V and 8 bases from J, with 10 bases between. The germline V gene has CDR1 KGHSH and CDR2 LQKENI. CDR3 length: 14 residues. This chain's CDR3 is CASSPPGPREKLFF. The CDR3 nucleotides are TGTGCCAGCTCACCACCGGGGCCCAGAGAAAAACTGTTTTTT. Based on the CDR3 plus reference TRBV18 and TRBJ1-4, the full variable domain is NAGVMQNPRHLVRRRGQEARLRCSPMKGHSHVYWYRQLPEEGLKFMVYLQKENIIDESGMPKERFSAEFPKEGPSILRIQQVVRGDSAAYFCASSPPGPREKLFFGSGTQLSVL.

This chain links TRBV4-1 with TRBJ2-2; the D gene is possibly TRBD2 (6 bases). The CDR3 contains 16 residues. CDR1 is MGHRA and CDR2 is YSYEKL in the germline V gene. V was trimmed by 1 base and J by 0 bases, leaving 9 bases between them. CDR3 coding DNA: TGCGCCAGCAGCCAAGGGGACTCAGCGAACACCGGGGAGCTGTTTTTT. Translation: CASSQGDSANTGELFF.

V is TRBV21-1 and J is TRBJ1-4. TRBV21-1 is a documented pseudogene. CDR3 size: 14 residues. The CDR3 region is CASSTRDRGEKLFF. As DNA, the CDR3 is TGTGCCAGCAGCACCCGGGATCGAGGCGAAAAACTGTTTTTT.

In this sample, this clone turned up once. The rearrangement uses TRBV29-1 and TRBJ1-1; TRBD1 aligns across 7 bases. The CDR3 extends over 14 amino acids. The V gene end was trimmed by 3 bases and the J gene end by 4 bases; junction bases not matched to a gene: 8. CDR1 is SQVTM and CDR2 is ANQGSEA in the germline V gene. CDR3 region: CSVEGQWGSTEAFF. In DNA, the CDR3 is TGCAGCGTTGAGGGACAGTGGGGAAGCACTGAAGCTTTCTTT.

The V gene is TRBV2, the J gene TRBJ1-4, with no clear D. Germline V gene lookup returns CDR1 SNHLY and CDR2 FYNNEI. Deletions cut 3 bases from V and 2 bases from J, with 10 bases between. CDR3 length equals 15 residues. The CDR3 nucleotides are TGTGCCAGCAGTGAGATAAGGGCGACTAATGAAAAACTGTTTTTT. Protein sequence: CASSEIRATNEKLFF.

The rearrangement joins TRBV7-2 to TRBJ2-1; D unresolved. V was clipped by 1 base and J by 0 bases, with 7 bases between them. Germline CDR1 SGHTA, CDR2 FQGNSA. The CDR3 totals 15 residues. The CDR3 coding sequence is TGTGCCAGCAGCTTAGAATTACGCTCCTACAATGAGCAGTTCTTC. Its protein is CASSLELRSYNEQFF.

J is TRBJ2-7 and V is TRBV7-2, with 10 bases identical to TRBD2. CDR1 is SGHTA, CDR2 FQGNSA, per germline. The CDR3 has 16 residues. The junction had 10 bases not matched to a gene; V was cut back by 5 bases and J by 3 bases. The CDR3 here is CASSPGLAETIYEQYF. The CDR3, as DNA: TGTGCCAGCAGCCCCGGACTAGCGGAGACCATCTACGAGCAGTACTTC.

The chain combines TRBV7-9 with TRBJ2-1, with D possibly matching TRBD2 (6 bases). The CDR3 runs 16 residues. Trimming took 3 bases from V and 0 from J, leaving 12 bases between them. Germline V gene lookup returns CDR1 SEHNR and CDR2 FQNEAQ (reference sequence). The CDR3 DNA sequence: TGTGCCAGCAGCTTCTCCGGGGGAGGCTCCTACAATGAGCAGTTCTTC. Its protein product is CASSFSGGGSYNEQFF.

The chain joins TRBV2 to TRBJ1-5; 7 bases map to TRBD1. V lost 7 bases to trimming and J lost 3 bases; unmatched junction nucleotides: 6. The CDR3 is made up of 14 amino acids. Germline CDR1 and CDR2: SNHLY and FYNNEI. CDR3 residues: CASIATGANQPQHF. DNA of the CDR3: TGTGCCAGCATTGCAACAGGGGCCAATCAGCCCCAGCATTTT. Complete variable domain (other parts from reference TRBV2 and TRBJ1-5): EPEVTQTPSHQVTQMGQEVILRCVPISNHLYFYWYRQILGQKVEFLVSFYNNEISEKSEIFDDQFSVERPDGSNFTLKIRSTKLEDSAMYFCASIATGANQPQHFGDGTRLSIL.

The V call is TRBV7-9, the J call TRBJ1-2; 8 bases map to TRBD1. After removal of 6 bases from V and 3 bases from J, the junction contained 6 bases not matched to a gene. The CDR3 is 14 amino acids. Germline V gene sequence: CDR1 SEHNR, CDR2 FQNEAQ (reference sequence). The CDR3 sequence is CASSSGQGYYGYTF. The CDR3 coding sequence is TGTGCCAGCAGTTCAGGACAGGGTTACTATGGCTACACCTTC.

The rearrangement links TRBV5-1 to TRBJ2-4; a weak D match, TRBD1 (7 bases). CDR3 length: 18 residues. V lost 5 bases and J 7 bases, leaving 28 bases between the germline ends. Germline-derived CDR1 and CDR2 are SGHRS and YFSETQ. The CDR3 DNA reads TGCGCCAGCAGATCCGGGACAGAAGGTCGGGAGTTGTCCAACATTCAGTACTTC. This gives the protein CASRSGTEGRELSNIQYF.

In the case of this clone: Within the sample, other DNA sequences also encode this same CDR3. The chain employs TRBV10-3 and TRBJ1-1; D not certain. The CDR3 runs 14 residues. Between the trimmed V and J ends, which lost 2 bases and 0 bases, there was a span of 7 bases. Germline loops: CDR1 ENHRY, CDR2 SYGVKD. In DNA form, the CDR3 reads TGTGCCATCAGTGAGGGATCCCTGAACACTGAAGCTTTCTTT. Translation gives CAISEGSLNTEAFF.

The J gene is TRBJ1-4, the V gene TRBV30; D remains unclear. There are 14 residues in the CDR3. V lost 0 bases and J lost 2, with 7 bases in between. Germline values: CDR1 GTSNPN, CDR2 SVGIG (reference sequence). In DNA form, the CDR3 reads TGTGCCTGGAGTGTGGGGTTGACTAATGAAAAACTGTTTTTT. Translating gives CAWSVGLTNEKLFF. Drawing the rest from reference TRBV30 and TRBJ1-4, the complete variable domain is SQTIHQWPATLVQPVGSPLSLECTVEGTSNPNLYWYRQAAGRGLQLLFYSVGIGQISSEVPQNLSASRPQDRQFILSSKKLLLSDSGFYLCAWSVGLTNEKLFFGSGTQLSVL.

CDR3 DNA sequence: TGCGCCAGCAGTCCGGGACAGGCCTCAGATACGCAGTATTTT. This encodes CASSPGQASDTQYF. The V call is TRBV5-1, the J call TRBJ2-3; 8 nucleotides agree with TRBD1. The length of the CDR3 is 14 residues. The trim removed 5 bases at V and 4 bases at J, leaving 6 bases unmatched. Germline CDR1 SGHRS, CDR2 YFSETQ.

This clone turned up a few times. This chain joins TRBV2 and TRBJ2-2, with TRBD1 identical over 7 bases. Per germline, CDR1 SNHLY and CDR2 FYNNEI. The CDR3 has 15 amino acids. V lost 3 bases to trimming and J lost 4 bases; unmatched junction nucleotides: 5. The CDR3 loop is CASSETGFRTGELFF. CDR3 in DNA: TGTGCCAGCAGTGAGACAGGGTTTCGCACCGGGGAGCTGTTTTTT.

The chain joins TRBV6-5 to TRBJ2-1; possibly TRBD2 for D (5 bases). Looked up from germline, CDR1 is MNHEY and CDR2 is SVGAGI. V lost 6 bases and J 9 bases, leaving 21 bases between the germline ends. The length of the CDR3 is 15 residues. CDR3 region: CASSRTRPLFSEQFF. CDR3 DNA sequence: TGTGCCAGCAGCCGTACTAGACCTCTTTTCAGTGAGCAGTTCTTC.

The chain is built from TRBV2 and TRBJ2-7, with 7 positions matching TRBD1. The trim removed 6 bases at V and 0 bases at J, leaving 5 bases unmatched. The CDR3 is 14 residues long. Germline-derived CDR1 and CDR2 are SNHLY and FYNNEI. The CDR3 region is CASRNRDSSYEQYF. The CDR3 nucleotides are TGTGCCAGCAGGAACCGGGACAGCTCCTACGAGCAGTACTTC.

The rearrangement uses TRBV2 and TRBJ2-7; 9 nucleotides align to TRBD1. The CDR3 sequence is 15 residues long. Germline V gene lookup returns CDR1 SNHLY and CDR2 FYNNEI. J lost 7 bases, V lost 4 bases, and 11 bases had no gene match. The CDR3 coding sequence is TGTGCCAGCAGTGTTTCCGGGACAGGGCTAGGGGAGCAGTACTTC. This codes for CASSVSGTGLGEQYF.

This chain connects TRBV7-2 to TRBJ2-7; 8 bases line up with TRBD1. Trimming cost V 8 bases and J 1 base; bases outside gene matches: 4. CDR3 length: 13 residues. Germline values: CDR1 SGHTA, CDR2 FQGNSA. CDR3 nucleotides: TGTGCCAGCGCGACAGGGGATTCCTACGAGCAGTACTTC. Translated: CASATGDSYEQYF.

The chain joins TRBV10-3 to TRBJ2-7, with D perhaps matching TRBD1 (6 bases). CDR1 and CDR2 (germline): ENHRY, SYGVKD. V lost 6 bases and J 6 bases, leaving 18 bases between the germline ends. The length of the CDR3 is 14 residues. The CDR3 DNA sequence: TGTGCCATCAGGGGGGCCCTCGTGGGGTCCGAGCAGTACTTC. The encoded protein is CAIRGALVGSEQYF.

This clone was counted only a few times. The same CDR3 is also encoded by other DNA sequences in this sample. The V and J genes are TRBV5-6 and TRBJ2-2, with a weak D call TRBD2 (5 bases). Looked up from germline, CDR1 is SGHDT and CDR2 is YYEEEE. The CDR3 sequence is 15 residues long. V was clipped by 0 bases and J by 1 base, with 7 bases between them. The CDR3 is CASSLGRGNTGELFF. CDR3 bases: TGTGCCAGCAGCTTGGGTCGGGGGAACACCGGGGAGCTGTTTTTT.